The 21 T cell receptor beta chains below all came from one sample that was sequenced in a study of PD-1 blockade in classical Hodgkin lymphoma. Assay used: immunoSEQ multiplex PCR; TCRdb lists only in-frame clones, some missing. This table holds over 50,000 clones, approximately 86% found once. Time point meaning: cycle 4 day 1 (C4D1), after more than 5 weeks of nivolumab. Each and every patient relapsed after autologous stem cell transplantation, and patients got differing brentuximab vedotin exposure. The sample here was peripheral blood mononuclear cells (PBMCs), taken before the fourth cycle of nivolumab. The receptors shown here come from a human donor with classical Hodgkin lymphoma.

This chain joins TRBV5-1 and TRBJ1-1; D might be TRBD1 (5 bases). The CDR3 spans 14 residues. From germline, CDR1 is SGHRS and CDR2 YFSETQ. V was pared by 4 bases and J by 0 bases, with 10 bases between. CDR3 sequence reads: CASSRGRVNTEAFF. The CDR3 nucleotides are TGCGCCAGCAGCCGGGGACGGGTGAACACTGAAGCTTTCTTT.

The V and J genes are TRBV10-3 and TRBJ2-2; 9 positions agree with TRBD1. The CDR3 is 18 amino acids. The junction had 14 bases not matched to a gene; V was cut back by 6 bases and J by 3 bases. Germline loops: CDR1 ENHRY, CDR2 SYGVKD. CDR3 in DNA: TGTGCCATCAGCAACCTAAGACAGACAGGGGGAGACACCGGGGAGCTGTTTTTT. It yields the protein CAISNLRQTGGDTGELFF.

The chain uses TRBV5-4 and TRBJ2-3; D call uncertain. The germline gives CDR1 SGHNT, CDR2 YYREEE (reference sequence). V lost 2 bases, J lost 0 bases, and 4 bases lay in between. CDR3 length equals 13 residues. CDR3 coding DNA: TGTGCCAGCAGCTTCGGTAGCACAGATACGCAGTATTTT. Residues: CASSFGSTDTQYF.

This clone was recorded once. J is TRBJ2-7 and V is TRBV7-9; 12 bases are shared with TRBD2. The CDR3 has 14 amino acids. Germline loops: CDR1 SEHNR, CDR2 FQNEAQ (reference sequence). J lost 4 bases, V lost 4 bases, and 2 bases had no gene match. Here the CDR3 DNA reads TGTGCCAGCAGCTCTAGCGGGGGGGATTACGAGCAGTACTTC. Protein sequence: CASSSSGGDYEQYF.

This clone has just one count. The chain links TRBV2 to TRBJ2-3; D is perhaps TRBD1 (6 bases). This CDR3 comprises 15 residues. Germline V gene lookup returns CDR1 SNHLY and CDR2 FYNNEI. V was pared by 8 bases and J by 0 bases, with 15 bases between. The chain's CDR3 is CASVTGNPSTDTQYF. CDR3 sequence (DNA): TGTGCCAGCGTAACAGGGAACCCTAGCACAGATACGCAGTATTTT.

The chain recombines TRBV5-6 with TRBJ2-5; 7 bases line up with TRBD2. V lost 1 base to trimming and J lost 4 bases; unmatched junction nucleotides: 7. CDR1 SGHDT and CDR2 YYEEEE come from the germline V gene. The CDR3 consists of 15 residues. CDR3: CASSLWAGVRETQYF. The CDR3 DNA follows: TGTGCCAGCAGCTTGTGGGCGGGGGTAAGAGAGACCCAGTACTTC.

This chain uses TRBV5-1 with TRBJ2-5, with D perhaps TRBD1 (5 bases). Deletions cut 1 base from V and 2 bases from J, with 6 bases between. The germline V gene encodes CDR1 SGHRS and CDR2 YFSETQ. The CDR3 sequence is 13 residues long. Here the CDR3 DNA reads TGCGCCAGCAGCTTGCAGGGACAAGAGACCCAGTACTTC. This encodes CASSLQGQETQYF. The whole variable domain, filled in from reference TRBV5-1 and TRBJ2-5, reads KAGVTQTPRYLIKTRGQQVTLSCSPISGHRSVSWYQQTPGQGLQFLFEYFSETQRNKGNFPGRFSGRQFSNSRSEMNVSTLELGDSALYLCASSLQGQETQYFGPGTRLLVL.

The chain has TRBV2 and TRBJ2-5, with 8 bases aligning to TRBD2. In germline, CDR1 is SNHLY, CDR2 FYNNEI. The CDR3 runs to 14 residues. J gave up 7 bases and V 2 bases, and 6 bases lay outside the gene matches. The CDR3 bases are TGTGCCAGCAGTGAACCGGGACTAGGCGGGACCCAGTACTTC. This encodes CASSEPGLGGTQYF.

The chain recombines TRBV19 with TRBJ1-2, with 9 positions matching TRBD1. The CDR3 extends over 15 amino acids. Looked up from germline, CDR1 is LNHDA and CDR2 is SQIVND (reference sequence). Trimming at V came to 5 bases and at J to 0 bases, leaving 4 bases not matched to a gene. The CDR3 sequence is CASSLWTGANYGYTF. CDR3 coding DNA: TGTGCCAGTAGTTTGTGGACAGGGGCTAACTATGGCTACACCTTC.

The rearrangement joins TRBV6-5 to TRBJ1-1; 9 bases are a match to TRBD1. The germline V gene has CDR1 MNHEY and CDR2 SVGAGI. With 5 bases clipped from V and 1 base from J, the junction kept 5 bases outside the gene matches. The CDR3 contains 15 residues. The CDR3 sequence is CASSPGTGRNTEAFF. DNA of the CDR3: TGTGCCAGCAGTCCCGGGACAGGGAGGAACACTGAAGCTTTCTTT.

CDR3 sequence reads: CASSSPLAGWSSYEQYF. The CDR3 DNA is TGTGCCAGCAGTTCCCCCTTAGCGGGCTGGAGCTCCTACGAGCAGTACTTC. The chain is built from TRBV28 and TRBJ2-7, with 7 bases that match TRBD2. V was pared by 4 bases and J by 0 bases, with 12 bases of the junction left unmatched. This CDR3 has 17 amino acids. Germline V gives CDR1 MDHEN, CDR2 SYDVKM.

CDR3 residues: CASSVEGVPDTQYF. The CDR3 coding sequence is TGTGCCAGCAGCGTAGAGGGGGTACCAGATACGCAGTATTTT. This chain connects TRBV9 to TRBJ2-3; tentative D call: TRBD1 (6 bases). Germline V CDR1 and CDR2: SGDLS, YYNGEE. V shed 0 bases and J shed 4 bases, with 9 bases lying between them. The CDR3 is 14 residues long.

Comment on this clone: The identical CDR3 is also encoded by other nucleotide sequences in the sample. V is TRBV9 and J is TRBJ2-7; D may correspond to TRBD1 or TRBD2 (5 bases each). Trimming shortened V by 0 bases and J by 2 bases, and 6 bases separated the two germline ends. Per the germline V gene, CDR1 is SGDLS and CDR2 is YYNGEE. CDR3 length: 13 residues. The chain's CDR3 is CASSVGGTYEQYF. CDR3 nucleotide sequence: TGTGCCAGCAGCGTAGGGGGGACCTACGAGCAGTACTTC.

The chain employs TRBV19 and TRBJ2-5; D is perhaps TRBD2 (5 bases). This CDR3 comprises 14 residues. V lost 4 bases and J 3 bases, leaving 12 bases between the germline ends. Germline CDR1 and CDR2: LNHDA and SQIVND (reference sequence). The CDR3 DNA sequence: TGTGCCAGTAGTAGCACTGGGAGCGAAGAGACCCAGTACTTC. This encodes CASSSTGSEETQYF.

This rearrangement joins TRBV28 to TRBJ1-1; TRBD1 agrees at 9 bases. CDR3 size: 14 residues. The junction had 9 bases not matched to a gene; V was cut back by 5 bases and J by 8 bases. Germline V gene sequence: CDR1 MDHEN, CDR2 SYDVKM. The DNA for the CDR3 is TGTGCCAGCAGTCCCTACCGGGACAGGGCAGAAGCTTTCTTT. As protein: CASSPYRDRAEAFF.

V usage is TRBV4-1 and J usage is TRBJ1-2, with a possible D match to TRBD1 (6 bases). Germline V gene sequence: CDR1 MGHRA, CDR2 YSYEKL. CDR3 size: 17 residues. V shed 7 bases and J shed 4 bases, with 25 bases lying between them. The CDR3 loop is CASTHQPEVGGGYGYTF. The CDR3, as DNA: TGCGCCAGCACCCATCAGCCCGAGGTGGGGGGCGGCTATGGCTACACCTTC.

The chain carries TRBV10-3 and TRBJ1-2; no clear D gene. The V gene lost 3 bases and the J gene lost 3 bases, with 11 bases spanning the gap. This CDR3 spans 14 amino acids. CDR1 is ENHRY, CDR2 SYGVKD, per germline. The CDR3 reads CAISEGLHDYGYTF. For the CDR3, the DNA is TGTGCCATCAGTGAAGGCCTCCACGACTATGGCTACACCTTC.

This clone showed up just once. The V and J genes are TRBV28 and TRBJ2-6; unclear D gene. CDR3 length: 13 residues. Trimming removed 8 bases at V and 0 bases at J, with 5 bases between. Germline assignment: CDR1 MDHEN and CDR2 SYDVKM. The CDR3 nucleotides read TGTGCCAGCTTGAGCTCTGGGGCCAACGTCCTGACTTTC. Its translation: CASLSSGANVLTF.

The chain joins TRBV5-3 to TRBJ2-2, with TRBD2 matching 9 bases. TRBV5-3 is designated an ORF whose function remains uncertain. V dropped 1 base and J dropped 3; count of bases not matched to a gene: 7. This CDR3 spans 17 amino acids. CDR3 region: CARSLRAGGLHTGELFF. CDR3 bases: TGTGCCAGAAGCTTGCGGGCGGGAGGGTTGCACACCGGGGAGCTGTTTTTT.

The V and J genes are TRBV29-1 and TRBJ1-3; no definite D call. The length of the CDR3 is 13 residues. CDR1 and CDR2 (germline): SQVTM, ANQGSEA. Trimming shortened V by 8 bases and J by 4 bases, and 15 bases separated the two germline ends. CDR3 loop: CSHVGGNGNTIYF. CDR3 bases: TGCAGCCATGTGGGAGGGAACGGAAACACCATATATTTT.

This chain connects TRBV27 to TRBJ2-7, with 8 bases identical to TRBD1. J was trimmed by 6 bases and V by 4 bases; bases with no gene match: 5. Per germline, CDR1 MNHEY and CDR2 SMNVEV (reference sequence). The CDR3 sequence is 13 residues long. CDR3 in amino acids: CASSSTGAGEQYF. The CDR3 DNA is TGTGCCAGCAGTTCGACAGGGGCGGGCGAGCAGTACTTC.